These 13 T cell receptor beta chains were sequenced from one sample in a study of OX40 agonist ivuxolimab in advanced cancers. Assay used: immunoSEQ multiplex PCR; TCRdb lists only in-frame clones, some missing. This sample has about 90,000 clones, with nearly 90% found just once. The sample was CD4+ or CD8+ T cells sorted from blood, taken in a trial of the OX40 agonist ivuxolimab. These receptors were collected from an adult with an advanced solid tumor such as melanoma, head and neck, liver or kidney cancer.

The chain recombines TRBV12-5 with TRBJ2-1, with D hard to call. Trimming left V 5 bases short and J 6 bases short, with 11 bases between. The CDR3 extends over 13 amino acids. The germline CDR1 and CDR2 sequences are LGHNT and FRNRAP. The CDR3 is CASGPGFGNEQFF. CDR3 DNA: TGTGCTAGTGGTCCGGGCTTCGGCAATGAGCAGTTCTTC.

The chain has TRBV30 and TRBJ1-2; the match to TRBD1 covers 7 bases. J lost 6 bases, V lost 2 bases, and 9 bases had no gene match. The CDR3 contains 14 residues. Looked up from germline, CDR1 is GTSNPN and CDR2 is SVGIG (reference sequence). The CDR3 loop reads CAWSRTFDRDGYTF. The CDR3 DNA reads TGTGCCTGGAGTAGAACCTTTGACAGGGATGGCTACACCTTC.

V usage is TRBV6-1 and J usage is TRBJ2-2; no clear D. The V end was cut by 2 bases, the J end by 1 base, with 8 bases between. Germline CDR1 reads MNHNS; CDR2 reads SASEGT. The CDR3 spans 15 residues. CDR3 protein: CASSELTLNTGELFF. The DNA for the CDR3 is TGTGCCAGCAGTGAACTAACCTTGAACACCGGGGAGCTGTTTTTT.

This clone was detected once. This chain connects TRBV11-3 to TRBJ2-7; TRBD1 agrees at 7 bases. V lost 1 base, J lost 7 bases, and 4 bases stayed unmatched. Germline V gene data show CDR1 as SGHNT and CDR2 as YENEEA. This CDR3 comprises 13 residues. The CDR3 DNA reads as TGTGCCAGCAGCTTAGGAGGGGGCAGAGAGCAGTACTTC. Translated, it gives CASSLGGGREQYF. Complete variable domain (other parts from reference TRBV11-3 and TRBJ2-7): EAGVVQSPRYKIIEKKQPVAFWCNPISGHNTLYWYLQNLGQGPELLIRYENEEAVDDSQLPKDRFSAERLKGVDSTLKIQPAELGDSAVYLCASSLGGGREQYFGPGTRLTVT.

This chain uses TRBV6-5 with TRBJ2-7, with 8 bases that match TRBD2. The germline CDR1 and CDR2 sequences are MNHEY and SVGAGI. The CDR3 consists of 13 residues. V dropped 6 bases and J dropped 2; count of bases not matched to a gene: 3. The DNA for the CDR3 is TGTGCCAGCAGACGGGGGGGACCCTACGAGCAGTACTTC. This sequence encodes CASRRGGPYEQYF.

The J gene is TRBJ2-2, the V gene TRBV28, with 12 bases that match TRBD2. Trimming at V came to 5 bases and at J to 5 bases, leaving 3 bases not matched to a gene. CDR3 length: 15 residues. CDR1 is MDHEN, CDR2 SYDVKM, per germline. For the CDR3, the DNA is TGTGCCAGCAGTCTCGGACTAGCGGGAACCGGGGAGCTGTTTTTT. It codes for CASSLGLAGTGELFF.

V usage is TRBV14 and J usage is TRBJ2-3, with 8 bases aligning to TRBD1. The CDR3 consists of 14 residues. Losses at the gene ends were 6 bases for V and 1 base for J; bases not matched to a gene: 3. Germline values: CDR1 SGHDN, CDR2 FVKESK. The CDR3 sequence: CASSQDRGTDTQYF. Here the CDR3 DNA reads TGTGCCAGCAGTCAGGACAGGGGCACAGATACGCAGTATTTT.

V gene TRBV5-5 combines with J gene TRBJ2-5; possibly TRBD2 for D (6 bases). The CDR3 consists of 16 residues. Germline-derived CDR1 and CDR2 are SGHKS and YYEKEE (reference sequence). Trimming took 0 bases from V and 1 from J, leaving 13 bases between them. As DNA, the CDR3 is TGTGCCAGCAGCTTGGCCTTTCAGGGACTCCAAGAGACCCAGTACTTC. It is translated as CASSLAFQGLQETQYF.

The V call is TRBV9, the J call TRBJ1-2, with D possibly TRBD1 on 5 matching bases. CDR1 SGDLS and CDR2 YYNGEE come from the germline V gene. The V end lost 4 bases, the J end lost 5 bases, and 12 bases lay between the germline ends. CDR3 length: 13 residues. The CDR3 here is CASSPQDAYGYTF. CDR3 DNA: TGTGCCAGCAGCCCACAGGATGCTTATGGCTACACCTTC.

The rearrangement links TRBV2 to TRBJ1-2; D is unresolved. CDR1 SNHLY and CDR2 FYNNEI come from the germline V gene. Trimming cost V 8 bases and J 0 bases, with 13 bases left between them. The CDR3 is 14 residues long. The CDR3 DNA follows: TGTGCCAGCCTTCCCCCGGGGACTAACTATGGCTACACCTTC. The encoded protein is CASLPPGTNYGYTF.

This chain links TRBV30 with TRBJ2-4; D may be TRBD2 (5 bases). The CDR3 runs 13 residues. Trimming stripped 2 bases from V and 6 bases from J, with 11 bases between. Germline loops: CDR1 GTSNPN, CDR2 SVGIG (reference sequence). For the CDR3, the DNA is TGTGCCTGGAGTCTCCTAGCTGGAAACATTCAGTACTTC. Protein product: CAWSLLAGNIQYF.

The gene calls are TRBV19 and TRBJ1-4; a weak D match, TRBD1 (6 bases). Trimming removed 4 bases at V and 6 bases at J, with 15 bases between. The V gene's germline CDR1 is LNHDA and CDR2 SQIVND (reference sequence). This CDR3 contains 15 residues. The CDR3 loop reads CASSRGPIRDEKLFF. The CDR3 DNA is TGTGCCAGTAGTAGGGGGCCCATCCGTGATGAAAAACTGTTTTTT. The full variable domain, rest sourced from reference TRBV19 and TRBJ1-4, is DGGITQSPKYLFRKEGQNVTLSCEQNLNHDAMYWYRQDPGQGLRLIYYSQIVNDFQKGDIAEGYSVSREKKESFPLTVTSAQKNPTAFYLCASSRGPIRDEKLFFGSGTQLSVL.

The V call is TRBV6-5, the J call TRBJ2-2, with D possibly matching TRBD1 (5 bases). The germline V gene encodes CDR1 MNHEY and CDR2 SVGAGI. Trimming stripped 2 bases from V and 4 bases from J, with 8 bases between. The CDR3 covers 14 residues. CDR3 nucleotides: TGTGCCAGCAGTTACCGCCAGGGCACCGGGGAGCTGTTTTTT. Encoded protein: CASSYRQGTGELFF.